A selection of T cell receptor beta chains follows, all from one sample in a study of type 1 regulatory T cells. A single record per CDR3 protein comes from TCRdb applying MiXCR to the reads. The repertoire holds about 67,000 distinct CDR3 sequences, about 48% seen once, with more than 2% in the top ten. Their cognate antigens are unknown. What was sequenced was cultured non-Tr1 T cells, either the whole culture or a sorted T cell fraction (not recorded which). These receptors were collected from a human donor in good health. CDR3s include the opening cysteine and the closing phenylalanine or tryptophan. D genes are given only for firm matches. Size tells how often a clone was seen (once, few, many) or the class of an expanded clone, and some rows leave it out.

V: TRBV20-1; D: .; J: TRBJ1-2; size: .; CDR3: CSAVHGTYGYTF; DNA: TGCAGTGCTGTTCACGGGACATATGGCTACACCTTC
V: TRBV28; D: TRBD2; J: TRBJ2-7; size: once; CDR3: CASSPYRGGTYEQYF; DNA: TGTGCCAGCAGTCCCTATCGGGGGGGGACGTACGAGCAGTACTTC
V: TRBV27; D: TRBD1; J: TRBJ2-3; size: few; CDR3: CASRGTGAGTQYF; DNA: TGTGCCAGCAGAGGGACAGGGGCGGGTACGCAGTATTTT
V: TRBV13; D: .; J: TRBJ1-2; size: .; CDR3: CASSVYVAYGYTF; DNA: TGTGCCAGCAGCGTTTATGTGGCCTATGGCTACACCTTC
V: TRBV5-1; D: TRBD2; J: TRBJ2-5; size: many; CDR3: CASSNSGGAGETQYF; DNA: TGCGCCAGCAGCAACAGCGGGGGGGCCGGCGAGACCCAGTACTTC
V: TRBV27; D: .; J: TRBJ2-3; size: few; CDR3: CASSLTEAPDTQYF; DNA: TGTGCCAGCAGTTTAACGGAAGCCCCAGATACGCAGTATTTT
V: TRBV7-6; D: .; J: TRBJ2-3; size: .; CDR3: CASSSPPLDTQYF; DNA: TGTGCCAGCAGCTCCCCTCCCCTAGATACGCAGTATTTT
V: TRBV5-1; D: TRBD1; J: TRBJ1-2; size: .; CDR3: CASSLGQPGQGGYGYTF; DNA: TGCGCCAGCAGCTTGGGACAGCCGGGACAGGGGGGCTATGGCTACACCTTC
V: TRBV4-1; D: .; J: TRBJ1-5; size: few; CDR3: CASSQRQEGSQPQHF; DNA: TGCGCCAGCAGCCAACGGCAGGAGGGTAGTCAGCCCCAGCATTTT
V: TRBV20-1; D: .; J: TRBJ2-3; size: few; CDR3: CSARPLEQVTDTQYF; DNA: TGCAGTGCGAGGCCACTTGAGCAAGTAACAGATACGCAGTATTTT
V: TRBV6-6; D: TRBD1; J: TRBJ2-7; size: once; CDR3: CASSSQGAPDYEQYF; DNA: TGTGCCAGCAGCTCCCAGGGGGCGCCCGACTACGAGCAGTACTTC
V: TRBV6-5; D: TRBD1; J: TRBJ1-2; size: .; CDR3: CAIRGDGGYTF; DNA: TGTGCCATCAGGGGGGACGGTGGCTACACCTTC
V: TRBV3-1; D: .; J: TRBJ2-1; size: .; CDR3: CASTQGLRQFF; DNA: TGTGCCAGCACCCAGGGGCTACGGCAGTTCTTC
V: TRBV10-1; D: TRBD1; J: TRBJ2-1; size: .; CDR3: CASNNDGTGSDEQFF; DNA: TGCGCCAGCAACAACGACGGGACAGGGTCCGATGAGCAGTTCTTC
V: TRBV4-1; D: .; J: TRBJ1-3; size: .; CDR3: CASSQEVVGGRSGNTIYF; DNA: TGCGCCAGCAGCCAAGAGGTGGTCGGAGGGAGGTCTGGAAACACCATATATTTT
V: TRBV20-1; D: TRBD2; J: TRBJ2-1; size: .; CDR3: CSAKGLAGVPRYNEQFF; DNA: TGCAGTGCTAAAGGACTAGCGGGGGTCCCTCGGTACAATGAGCAGTTCTTC
V: TRBV25-1; D: .; J: TRBJ1-1; size: .; CDR3: CASRARGYTEAFF; DNA: TGTGCCAGCAGGGCGAGAGGGTACACTGAAGCTTTCTTT
V: TRBV7-9; D: .; J: TRBJ2-2; size: .; CDR3: CASSLGGGSITGELFF; DNA: TGTGCCAGCAGCTTAGGCGGGGGCTCCATCACCGGGGAGCTGTTTTTT
V: TRBV7-2; D: .; J: TRBJ2-5; size: .; CDR3: CASSLGTGIETQYF; DNA: TGTGCCAGCAGCTTAGGAACGGGGATCGAGACCCAGTACTTC
V: TRBV7-9; D: .; J: TRBJ2-2; size: .; CDR3: CASRQGVGTGELFF; DNA: TGTGCCAGCAGACAGGGTGTCGGCACCGGGGAGCTGTTTTTT
V: TRBV6-5; D: .; J: TRBJ2-6; size: few; CDR3: CASSYRVSGANVLTF; DNA: TGTGCCAGCAGTTACCGAGTGAGCGGGGCCAACGTCCTGACTTTC
V: TRBV6-1; D: .; J: TRBJ1-1; size: .; CDR3: CASNGPTGGWNTEAFF; DNA: TGTGCCAGCAATGGTCCAACAGGTGGGTGGAACACTGAAGCTTTCTTT
V: TRBV18; D: TRBD1; J: TRBJ2-1; size: few; CDR3: CASSPLGQGEQFF; DNA: TGTGCCAGCTCACCACTTGGACAGGGAGAGCAGTTCTTC
V: TRBV4-1; D: .; J: TRBJ1-4; size: .; CDR3: CASSQGLAVLGKLFF; DNA: TGCGCCAGCAGCCAAGGATTGGCGGTCCTAGGTAAACTGTTTTTT
V: TRBV3-1; D: .; J: TRBJ2-5; size: .; CDR3: CASSQLRLNREETQYF; DNA: TGTGCCAGCAGCCAACTAAGGCTAAACAGGGAAGAGACCCAGTACTTC
V: TRBV7-9; D: TRBD2; J: TRBJ2-1; size: .; CDR3: CASSERGSSYNEQFF; DNA: TGTGCCAGCAGCGAGCGGGGGTCGTCCTACAATGAGCAGTTCTTC
V: TRBV19; D: .; J: TRBJ2-5; size: .; CDR3: CASSISCQETQYF; DNA: TGTGCCAGTAGTATATCCTGCCAAGAGACCCAGTACTTC
V: TRBV4-2; D: .; J: TRBJ2-6; size: .; CDR3: CASSQENTYSHNVLTF; DNA: TGTGCCAGCAGCCAAGAGAATACTTACAGCCATAACGTCCTGACTTTC
V: TRBV12-3/TRBV12-4; D: .; J: TRBJ1-5; size: .; CDR3: CASRLEGRFQPQHF; DNA: TGTGCCAGCAGATTGGAGGGACGTTTTCAGCCCCAGCATTTT
V: TRBV6-2/TRBV6-3; D: .; J: TRBJ1-5; size: .; CDR3: CASSQGWRSVSNQPQHF; DNA: TGTGCCAGCAGTCAAGGGTGGAGGTCCGTAAGCAATCAGCCCCAGCATTTT
V: TRBV2; D: .; J: TRBJ2-7; size: few; CDR3: CASSGVGSYEQYF; DNA: TGTGCCAGCAGTGGAGTCGGCTCCTACGAGCAGTACTTC
V: TRBV20-1; D: .; J: TRBJ2-3; size: .; CDR3: CSVRWTDTQYF; DNA: TGCAGCGTCCGTTGGACAGATACGCAGTATTTT
V: TRBV2; D: .; J: TRBJ2-7; size: .; CDR3: CASKRGQWDSYEQYF; DNA: TGTGCCAGCAAACGAGGACAGTGGGATTCGTACGAGCAGTACTTC
V: TRBV6-2/TRBV6-3; D: TRBD1; J: TRBJ1-1; size: many; CDR3: CASSYHQGGTEAFF; DNA: TGTGCCAGCAGTTACCATCAGGGGGGCACTGAAGCTTTCTTT
V: TRBV30; D: TRBD2; J: TRBJ2-1; size: many; CDR3: CAWTQRGLLYNEQFF; DNA: TGTGCCTGGACCCAGCGGGGGTTGCTCTACAATGAGCAGTTCTTC
V: TRBV5-6; D: .; J: TRBJ2-2; size: few; CDR3: CASSSTHGTQGNTGELFF; DNA: TGTGCCAGCAGCTCTACACACGGCACACAGGGAAACACCGGGGAGCTGTTTTTT
V: TRBV27; D: .; J: TRBJ2-5; size: .; CDR3: CASSLSGTPETQYF; DNA: TGTGCCAGCAGTTTATCGGGGACCCCGGAGACCCAGTACTTC
V: TRBV27; D: .; J: TRBJ1-2; size: .; CDR3: CARPRGFDYYGYTF; DNA: TGTGCCAGACCCAGGGGATTTGATTACTATGGCTACACCTTC
V: TRBV6-1; D: .; J: TRBJ2-7; size: .; CDR3: CASSGQLQSYEQYF; DNA: TGTGCCAGCAGTGGGCAGCTTCAATCCTACGAGCAGTACTTC
V: TRBV7-9; D: .; J: TRBJ2-3; size: many; CDR3: CASSLGLRGSTDTQYF; DNA: TGTGCCAGCAGCTTAGGCCTACGGGGAAGCACAGATACGCAGTATTTT
V: TRBV6-1; D: TRBD2; J: TRBJ2-3; size: .; CDR3: CASTAGSFTDTQYF; DNA: TGTGCCAGCACAGCGGGGAGTTTCACAGATACGCAGTATTTT
V: TRBV3-1; D: TRBD2; J: TRBJ2-1; size: few; CDR3: CASSVPPGLEQFF; DNA: TGTGCCAGCAGCGTTCCGCCGGGACTAGAGCAGTTCTTC
V: TRBV7-3; D: .; J: TRBJ1-2; size: .; CDR3: CASSLTSGGDGYTF; DNA: TGTGCCAGCAGCTTAACTTCCGGGGGCGATGGCTACACCTTC
V: TRBV2; D: .; J: TRBJ2-3; size: .; CDR3: CASSRTSSTDTQYF; DNA: TGTGCCAGCAGCCGGACATCCAGCACAGATACGCAGTATTTT
V: TRBV7-9; D: .; J: TRBJ1-1; size: .; CDR3: CASSLARAGGPEAFF; DNA: TGTGCCAGCAGCTTAGCGAGAGCCGGGGGTCCTGAAGCTTTCTTT
V: TRBV7-9; D: .; J: TRBJ1-6; size: .; CDR3: CASSLARSLGDSPLHF; DNA: TGTGCCAGCAGCTTAGCGCGATCCCTGGGCGATTCACCCCTCCACTTT
V: TRBV29-1; D: TRBD1; J: TRBJ2-3; size: few; CDR3: CSVAGTGSRDTQYF; DNA: TGCAGCGTTGCCGGGACAGGGAGTCGGGATACGCAGTATTTT
V: TRBV29-1; D: .; J: TRBJ1-1; size: .; CDR3: CSVASNQVLAFF; DNA: TGCAGCGTCGCGTCAAATCAGGTCCTAGCTTTCTTT
V: TRBV11-1; D: .; J: TRBJ1-1; size: .; CDR3: CASSSRGGRDTEAFF; DNA: TGTGCCAGCAGCTCGCGCGGGGGGCGGGACACTGAAGCTTTCTTT
V: TRBV29-1; D: .; J: TRBJ1-3; size: once; CDR3: CSVGQSSGNTIYF; DNA: TGCAGCGTTGGACAGAGCTCTGGAAACACCATATATTTT
V: TRBV6-2/TRBV6-3; D: TRBD1; J: TRBJ2-2; size: .; CDR3: CAGIGQGDTGELFF; DNA: TGTGCCGGGATAGGACAGGGGGACACCGGGGAGCTGTTTTTT